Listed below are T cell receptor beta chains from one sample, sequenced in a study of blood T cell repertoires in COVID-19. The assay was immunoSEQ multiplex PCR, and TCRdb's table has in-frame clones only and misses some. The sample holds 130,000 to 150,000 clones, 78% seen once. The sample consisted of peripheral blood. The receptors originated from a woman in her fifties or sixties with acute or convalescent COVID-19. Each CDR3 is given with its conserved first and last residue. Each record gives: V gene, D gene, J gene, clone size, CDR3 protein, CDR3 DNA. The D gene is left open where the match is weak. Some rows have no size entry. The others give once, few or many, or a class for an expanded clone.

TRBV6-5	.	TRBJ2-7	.	CASSYGRDTYYEQYF	TGTGCCAGCAGTTACGGACGGGACACATACTACGAGCAGTACTTC
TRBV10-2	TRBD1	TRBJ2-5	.	CASSPTGGRETQYF	TGCGCCAGCAGCCCTACAGGGGGGCGAGAGACCCAGTACTTC
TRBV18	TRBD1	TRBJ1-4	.	CASSPSQGAGEKLFF	TGTGCCAGCTCACCATCACAGGGGGCGGGTGAAAAACTGTTTTTT
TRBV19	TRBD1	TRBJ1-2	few	CASRSSQGAIGYTF	TGTGCCAGTAGGTCATCACAGGGGGCGATCGGCTACACCTTC
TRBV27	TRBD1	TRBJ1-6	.	CASSSRGRHNSPLHF	TGTGCCAGCAGTTCTAGGGGGCGCCATAATTCACCCCTCCACTTT
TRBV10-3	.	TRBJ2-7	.	CAISEGRSSYEQYF	TGTGCCATCAGTGAGGGCAGAAGCTCCTACGAGCAGTACTTC
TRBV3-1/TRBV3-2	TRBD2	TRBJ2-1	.	CASSQDPTTSGSGHEQFF	TGTGCCAGCAGCCAAGATCCGACGACTAGCGGGAGTGGCCATGAGCAGTTCTTC
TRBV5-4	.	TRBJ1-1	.	CASSLSGGNTEAFF	TGTGCCAGCAGCTTATCGGGGGGGAACACTGAAGCTTTCTTT
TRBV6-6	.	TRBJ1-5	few	CASSQRPGGVRNQPQHF	TGTGCCAGCAGTCAAAGGCCCGGAGGGGTACGGAATCAGCCCCAGCATTTT
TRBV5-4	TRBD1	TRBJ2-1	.	CASSYRDRDNEQFF	TGTGCCAGCAGCTACCGGGACAGAGACAATGAGCAGTTCTTC
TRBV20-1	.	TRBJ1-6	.	CSAVGSSPLHF	TGCAGTGCTGTCGGGAGTTCACCCCTCCACTTT
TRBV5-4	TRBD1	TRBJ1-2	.	CASSPGQGGSPPYGYTF	TGTGCCAGCAGCCCGGGACAGGGTGGATCCCCCCCCTATGGCTACACCTTC